Sequencing of this T cell receptor beta chain was carried out in a study of cytomegalovirus exposure and HLA in healthy donors. Study in general: Of the donors genotyped, a few hundred in all, around 76% fell in the Caucasian-associated ancestry cluster.

PCR involved 60 Vbeta and 13 Jbeta primers. Only in-frame clones appear in the TCRdb table, and some are missing; sequencing was by immunoSEQ multiplex PCR. In the table there are about 83,000 clones, roughly 79% of which are singletons. For this clone: What it binds is not known.

There are 13 residues in the CDR3. J was trimmed by 8 bases and V by 5 bases; bases with no gene match: 8. Germline-derived CDR1 and CDR2 are SGHVS and FNYEAQ. Regarding the study as a whole: Some V segments (TRBV6-2 and TRBV6-3 among them) were excluded as indistinguishable.

The chain is built from TRBV7-6 and TRBJ1-1, with 7 bases fitting TRBD1. Sequencing was done on a sample of PBMCs. The sequence derives from a woman aged 25 to 45 in good health and CMV-seronegative. The CDR3 bases are TGTGCCAGCAGCCAATTACTGACAGGGGAAGCTTTCTTT. This sequence encodes CASSQLLTGEAFF. The full variable domain, in which reference TRBV7-6 and TRBJ1-1 provide the parts outside the CDR3, is GAGVSQSPRYKVTKRGQDVALRCDPISGHVSLYWYRQALGQGPEFLTYFNYEAQQDKSGLPNDRFSAERPEGSISTLTIQRTEQRDSAMYRCASSQLLTGEAFFGQGTRLTVV.